Following are 8 T cell receptor beta chains from one sample sequenced in a study of regulatory T cells in long-lasting Graves disease. CDR3 regions were amplified by Arm-PCR using iRepertoire HTBI primers to build TCR beta libraries. TCRdb passed the multiplex PCR reads through MiXCR, listing each CDR3 protein once. The sample has around 450,000 distinct CDR3 sequences, 20% to 25% seen once; the top ten hold roughly 7%. Time point here: persistent/refractory GD, antithyroid drugs over 5 years with positive TRAb. The authors made the TCR library using RNA they extracted from PBMCs. Specimen: peripheral blood mononuclear cells (PBMCs), collected when the disease was refractory, from a patient treated with antithyroid drugs. Receptors were obtained from a female donor with Graves disease.

In its sample, this clonotype was seen many times. The rearrangement links TRBV6-2 or TRBV6-3 to TRBJ2-4; D tentatively reads TRBD1 or TRBD2 (5 bases each). Trimming stripped 0 bases from V and 8 bases from J, with 11 bases between. The CDR3 contains 14 residues. Germline CDR1 is MNHEY and CDR2 is SVGEGT. The CDR3 coding sequence is TGTGCCAGCAGTTACTCCGGGGCCGTGGACATTCAGTACTTC. Its protein is CASSYSGAVDIQYF.

The chain employs TRBV20-1 and TRBJ2-7, with 9 bases identical to TRBD1. The V gene's germline CDR1 is DFQATT and CDR2 SNEGSKA (reference sequence). V trimming: 6 bases; J trimming: 2 bases; junction bases outside the gene matches: 2. This CDR3 comprises 12 residues. The CDR3 DNA follows: TGCAGTGCGACAGGGGGGGCCTACGAGCAGTACTTC. Amino acids: CSATGGAYEQYF.

This clonotype was counted between two and nine times. V and J are TRBV10-3 and TRBJ2-7, with D uncertain. Germline assignment: CDR1 ENHRY and CDR2 SYGVKD. The CDR3 contains 12 residues. V was clipped by 8 bases and J by 3 bases, with 11 bases between them. The CDR3 spells CAIRTDLYEQYF. CDR3 bases: TGTGCCATCCGGACGGACCTCTACGAGCAGTACTTC.

This clonotype was recorded a few times. The CDR3 is CASNTGGTEAFF. DNA for the CDR3: TGTGCCAGTAACACAGGGGGAACTGAAGCTTTCTTT. The chain is built from TRBV19 and TRBJ1-1, with 8 bases matching TRBD1. The V and J ends lost 7 bases and 5 bases, in that order; junction bases with no gene match: 3. CDR1 LNHDA and CDR2 SQIVND come from the germline V gene (reference sequence). The CDR3 consists of 12 residues.

This clonotype was observed at least ten times. One junction end disagrees with the germline gene, perhaps due to a read error. The rearrangement links TRBV2 to TRBJ2-5; possible D gene TRBD1, 6 bases. CDR3 size: 15 residues. Germline V gene sequence: CDR1 SNHLY, CDR2 FYNNEI. CDR3 DNA sequence: TGTGCCAGCAGTGAGGGGTTTCCGGGACAAGGTGCGGTCCTATTC. As protein: CASSEGFPGQGAVLF.

Many counts were recorded for this clonotype. CDR3 sequence (DNA): TGTGCCAGCACCTCGGAAACGAGCAACATTCAGTACTTC. Translating it yields CASTSETSNIQYF. This sequence joins TRBV28 and TRBJ2-4; no clear D. V was shortened by 7 bases and J by 7 bases, with 14 bases between the two germline ends. CDR3 length equals 13 residues. Germline V CDR1 and CDR2: MDHEN, SYDVKM.

This clonotype was picked up a small number of times. This chain links TRBV19 with TRBJ1-2; D gene ambiguous. The CDR3 length is 14 residues. The germline V gene encodes CDR1 LNHDA and CDR2 SQIVND (reference sequence). V dropped 1 base and J dropped 0 bases, with 6 bases sitting between them. The CDR3 reads CASSIASANYGYTF. The CDR3 DNA is TGTGCCAGTAGTATAGCGTCAGCTAACTATGGCTACACCTTC.

This clonotype came up many times. The CDR3 sequence is CASSFDGAGTEAFF. The CDR3 DNA follows: TGTGCCAGCAGCTTCGATGGGGCTGGCACTGAAGCTTTCTTT. The genes are TRBV11-2 and TRBJ1-1, with a weak D call TRBD1 (5 bases). V lost 3 bases to trimming and J lost 4 bases, with 12 bases between them. This CDR3 has 14 amino acids. Germline CDR1 is SGHAT and CDR2 is FQNNGV. Filled out from reference TRBV11-2 and TRBJ1-1, the complete variable domain reads EAGVAQSPRYKIIEKRQSVAFWCNPISGHATLYWYQQILGQGPKLLIQFQNNGVVDDSQLPKDRFSAERLKGVDSTLKIQPAKLEDSAVYLCASSFDGAGTEAFFGQGTRLTVV.